The clone carrying this TCR beta chain appeared once. Its antigen is not identified. V was shortened by 0 bases and J by 6 bases, with 12 bases between the two germline ends. The CDR3 contains 14 residues. CDR1 is GTSNPN, CDR2 SVGIG, per germline (reference sequence). Some clones are missing from TCRdb's copy, which holds only in-frame ones; the method was immunoSEQ multiplex PCR. The sample lists approximately 5,100 clones; over 75% were seen once. The data were taken from a study of tumor-infiltrating lymphocytes in localized non-small cell lung cancer. About the research overall: Some samples were collected after neoadjuvant chemotherapy; smokers, never-smokers and several histologies were included. Resected tumor was paired with non-adjacent uninvolved lung from the same patient.

Study-wide results and caveats: TCRbeta sequencing showed higher T cell infiltration in tumors than uninvolved lung.

Sequenced input: lung tumor tissue. The receptor was derived from a human donor with non-small cell lung cancer. The genes are TRBV30 and TRBJ2-1; D uncertain. The CDR3 reads CAWSVFEQSNEQFF. In DNA, the CDR3 is TGTGCCTGGAGTGTCTTTGAACAGAGCAATGAGCAGTTCTTC.